This T cell receptor beta chain was sequenced in a study of CD8+ T cells in alopecia areata. Study-level points and caveats: TCRs were shared less clearly across patients than in mice, possibly for HLA-related reasons. Compared with normal scalp, lesional scalp had higher clonality and more expanded CD8+ clones.

This clone showed up just a few times. The antigen remains undetermined. The sorting of PBMCs gave CD4+ and CD8+ T cells. Germline V gene lookup returns CDR1 MNHEY and CDR2 SMNVEV (reference sequence). V shed 0 bases and J shed 1 base, with 10 bases lying between them. This CDR3 region has 15 residues. Extraction of RNA preceded its reverse transcription into cDNA, which served as the sequencing template. TCRdb's table, derived via immunoSEQ multiplex PCR, lists solely in-frame clones and lacks some. The table has 95,000 to 110,000 clones, approximately 52% seen once; the top ten hold more than 8%. The chain uses TRBV27 and TRBJ2-7, with D possibly being TRBD1 or TRBD2 (5 bases each). The TCR originated in a human donor in good health. Sequencing was carried out using CD4+ T cells sorted from blood. The CDR3 region has the DNA TGTGCCAGCAGTTTATCCTTGAGGGGATCCTACGAGCAGTACTTC. Its translation is CASSLSLRGSYEQYF.